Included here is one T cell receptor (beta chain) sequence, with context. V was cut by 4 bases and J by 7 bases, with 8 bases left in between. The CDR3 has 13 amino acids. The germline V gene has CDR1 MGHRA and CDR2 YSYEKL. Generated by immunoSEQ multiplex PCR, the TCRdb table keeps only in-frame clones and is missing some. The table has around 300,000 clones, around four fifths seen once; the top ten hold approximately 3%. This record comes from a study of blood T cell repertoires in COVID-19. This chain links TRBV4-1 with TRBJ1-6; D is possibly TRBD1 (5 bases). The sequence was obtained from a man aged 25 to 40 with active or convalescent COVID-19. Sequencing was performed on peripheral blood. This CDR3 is CASSLRQNSPLHF. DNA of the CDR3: TGCGCCAGCAGCCTTCGACAGAATTCACCCCTCCACTTT.